Following are 17 T cell receptor beta chains from one sample sequenced in a study of CD8 T cells in ankylosing spondylitis. TCRdb passed the 5' RACE reads through MiXCR, listing each CDR3 protein once. In the table there are 150,000 to 200,000 distinct CDR3 sequences, around 18% of which are singletons. The sequenced sample was blood, either unsorted or a sorted T cell fraction (not recorded which). The source is a male donor with ankylosing spondylitis or in good health (not recorded which).

This clonotype ranks as large. The rearrangement links TRBV5-1 to TRBJ2-1; 11 bases are shared with TRBD2. The CDR3 contains 17 residues. V was clipped by 1 base and J by 6 bases; unmatched bases: 9. The germline gives CDR1 SGHRS, CDR2 YFSETQ. CDR3 coding DNA: TGCGCCAGCAGCTTGAGCCCCCTAGCGGGAGGTTTCAATGAGCAGTTCTTC. Its protein product is CASSLSPLAGGFNEQFF.

This rearrangement joins TRBV19 to TRBJ2-3; D is ambiguous. Germline CDR1 is LNHDA and CDR2 is SQIVND (reference sequence). The CDR3 length is 12 residues. Trimming stripped 3 bases from V and 5 bases from J, with 6 bases between. In nucleotides, the CDR3 is TGTGCCAGTAGTATGGAAGGAGATACGCAGTATTTT. Amino acid sequence: CASSMEGDTQYF.

The chain has TRBV7-9 and TRBJ1-5; D is ambiguous. Germline V gene sequence: CDR1 SEHNR, CDR2 FQNEAQ (reference sequence). The CDR3 consists of 15 residues. Trimming removed 3 bases from V and 0 bases from J, with 9 bases in between. This CDR3 reads CASSLDGDSNQPQHF. The CDR3 bases are TGTGCCAGCAGCTTGGACGGGGATAGCAATCAGCCCCAGCATTTT.

The chain carries TRBV5-6 and TRBJ2-1, with D perhaps matching TRBD2 (6 bases). The CDR3 length is 15 residues. Germline lookup yields CDR1 SGHDT and CDR2 YYEEEE. V was trimmed by 1 base and J by 7 bases, leaving 15 bases between them. The CDR3 region has the DNA TGTGCCAGCAGCTTGCGGGGTTGGGGGGAAAATGAGCAGTTCTTC. Its protein product is CASSLRGWGENEQFF.

The V call is TRBV11-2, the J call TRBJ2-5, with TRBD2 matching over 7 bases. Germline V gene data show CDR1 as SGHAT and CDR2 as FQNNGV. With 3 bases clipped from V and 2 bases from J, the junction kept 6 bases outside the gene matches. The CDR3 totals 15 residues. CDR3 nucleotides: TGTGCCAGCAGCTTTGGCGCTAGCGGACAAGAGACCCAGTACTTC. Its protein is CASSFGASGQETQYF. Together with reference TRBV11-2 and TRBJ2-5, the CDR3 gives the full variable domain: EAGVAQSPRYKIIEKRQSVAFWCNPISGHATLYWYQQILGQGPKLLIQFQNNGVVDDSQLPKDRFSAERLKGVDSTLKIQPAKLEDSAVYLCASSFGASGQETQYFGPGTRLLVL.

The table lists this clonotype with many counts. At one end, the junction sequence differs from germline, possibly due to a read error. The rearrangement links TRBV12-3 or TRBV12-4 to TRBJ2-4; tentatively, D is TRBD1 (6 bases). The length of the CDR3 is 13 residues. The CDR3 protein is CASSLGGKNIQYF. Written as DNA, the CDR3 is TGTGCCAGCAGCTTAGGGGGAAAAAACATTCAGTACTTC.

J is TRBJ2-5 and V is TRBV6-2 or TRBV6-3; TRBD1 might be the D (6 bases). CDR3 length: 14 residues. The ends were cut back, 2 bases at V and 5 bases at J, with 12 bases in the middle. Per the germline V gene, CDR1 is MNHEY and CDR2 is SVGEGT. The CDR3 DNA follows: TGTGCCAGCAGTTACCTACTAAGGGGGGAGACCCAGTACTTC. This gives the protein CASSYLLRGETQYF.

This clonotype came up many times. This sequence joins TRBV20-1 and TRBJ1-1; 7 bases agree with TRBD1. The CDR3 is 17 amino acids. CDR1 is DFQATT and CDR2 is SNEGSKA in the germline V gene (reference sequence). V shed 1 base, J shed 8 bases, and the junction held 19 bases outside the gene matches. CDR3: CSARALEGALRNPEAFF. The CDR3 region has the DNA TGCAGTGCTAGAGCCCTGGAGGGGGCTCTCCGAAATCCCGAAGCTTTCTTT.

The rearrangement joins TRBV6-1 to TRBJ1-5, with D possibly matching TRBD1 (5 bases). The V and J ends lost 8 bases and 3 bases respectively, with 20 bases between them. The CDR3 loop spans 16 amino acids. Germline CDR1 is MNHNS and CDR2 is SASEGT. The DNA of the CDR3 is TGTGCCAGCGCCCGCGGCCCCCCGGGGCTCAATCAGCCCCAGCATTTT. Residues: CASARGPPGLNQPQHF.

This clonotype was found a few times. The J gene is TRBJ2-6, the V gene TRBV6-6, with a possible D match to TRBD1 (6 bases). The CDR3 is made up of 15 amino acids. V lost 6 bases and J 1 base, leaving 10 bases between the germline ends. CDR1 and CDR2 (germline): MNHNY, SVGAGI (reference sequence). The CDR3 is CASSYRASGANVLTF. The CDR3 DNA is TGTGCCAGCAGCTACAGGGCATCTGGGGCCAACGTCCTGACTTTC.

Remarks on this clonotype: A much larger clonotype is one base distant, so this may be a read error. The chain carries TRBV15 and TRBJ2-1; 9 bases are shared with TRBD2. This CDR3 is built from 15 residues. Germline V gives CDR1 LNHNV, CDR2 YYDKDF (reference sequence). The CDR3 DNA follows: TGTGCCACCAGCACCATAGCGGGAGTCTACAATGCGCAGTTCTTC. This gives the protein CATSTIAGVYNAQFF.

J is TRBJ2-7 and V is TRBV7-8; a possible D gene is TRBD2 (7 bases). Trimming stripped 2 bases from V and 2 bases from J, with 13 bases between. From germline, CDR1 is SGHVS and CDR2 FQNEAQ. There are 15 residues in the CDR3. CDR3 in amino acids: CASSLSGGGTYEQYF. In nucleotides, the CDR3 is TGTGCCAGCAGCTTATCGGGGGGCGGCACCTACGAGCAGTACTTC.

This clonotype was observed a handful of times. The chain joins TRBV12-3 or TRBV12-4 to TRBJ1-5, with D unclear. The CDR3 sequence is 13 residues long. V was shortened by 3 bases and J by 9 bases, with 12 bases between the two germline ends. CDR3 sequence reads: CASSFLGEGPQHF. In DNA, the CDR3 is TGTGCCAGCAGTTTTCTGGGCGAGGGGCCCCAGCATTTT.

This clonotype has a count of ten or more. The chain joins TRBV5-1 to TRBJ2-3; possibly TRBD2 for D (6 bases). Germline V gene data show CDR1 as SGHRS and CDR2 as YFSETQ. Trimming cost V 2 bases and J 5 bases, with 9 bases left between them. This CDR3 is 13 amino acids long. The CDR3 nucleotides are TGCGCCAGCAGCTTCAGGAGGGAAGATACGCAGTATTTT. Its translation is CASSFRREDTQYF.

The chain uses TRBV7-8 and TRBJ1-5; tentatively, D is TRBD1 (6 bases). Germline-derived CDR1 and CDR2 are SGHVS and FQNEAQ. This CDR3 contains 16 residues. The V gene lost 1 base and the J gene lost 4 bases, with 14 bases spanning the gap. The CDR3 loop is CASSLEQGTPNQPQHF. The CDR3 bases are TGTGCCAGCAGCTTAGAACAGGGTACCCCTAATCAGCCCCAGCATTTT.

This clonotype was counted many times. The chain links TRBV6-5 to TRBJ1-3; TRBD1 matches at 7 bases. This CDR3 is built from 15 residues. The trim removed 0 bases at V and 4 bases at J, leaving 3 bases unmatched. Germline lookup yields CDR1 MNHEY and CDR2 SVGAGI. CDR3 DNA sequence: TGTGCCAGCAGTTACTCCCCGGGACAGGGAAACACCATATATTTT. Protein: CASSYSPGQGNTIYF.

The chain has TRBV2 and TRBJ1-5; D ambiguous. The germline V gene has CDR1 SNHLY and CDR2 FYNNEI. Trimming removed 4 bases from V and 3 bases from J, with 7 bases in between. There are 13 residues in the CDR3. CDR3 DNA: TGTGCCAGCAGTGGAGGGTTCAATCAGCCCCAGCATTTT. Translated, it gives CASSGGFNQPQHF.